This T cell receptor beta chain came from a study of cytomegalovirus exposure and HLA in healthy donors. Whole-study context: Ancestry clustering placed 70% to 85% of roughly 410 genotyped donors in the Caucasian-associated cluster.

The CDR3 is 16 amino acids. CDR1 WNHNN and CDR2 SYGVQD come from the germline V gene (reference sequence). V was trimmed by 7 bases and J by 6 bases, leaving 22 bases between them. The primer mix had 60 Vbeta and 13 Jbeta primers. Libraries were prepared by immunoSEQ multiplex PCR; TCRdb keeps only in-frame clonotypes and omits some of them. The sample yields 150,000 to 170,000 clones, around 72% seen once. Of note for this clone: What it recognizes is unknown.

This cohort consisted of healthy bone marrow donors. Whole-study findings and limits: The availability of immune exposure information extended only to CMV serostatus.

This TCR was sampled from a man between 18 and 29 years old in good health and CMV-seronegative. The J gene is TRBJ2-1, the V gene TRBV10-1, with D uncertain. Sequencing used PBMCs. CDR3 coding DNA: TGCGCCAGCAACCGACCAATCGACTCAATGGGCAATGAGCAGTTCTTC. As protein: CASNRPIDSMGNEQFF.